The entry below gives a single TCR beta chain sequence along with its context. This clonotype was recorded at least ten times. Its recognized antigen is unknown. Base qualities are not recorded, but no much larger clone differs from it by a single base. TCR beta CDR3 regions were amplified from RNA transcripts. The TCR CDR3 was subjected to a first round of RT-PCR using the HTBI primer set and the Qiagen OneStep RT-PCR kit. Libraries were constructed in a second round of multiplex PCR, after which size selection and purification were performed. The libraries were sequenced on an Illumina HiSeq2000 using paired-end 100 bp reads. The original methods were these. Raw data were processed with SOAPnuke, discarding reads with adapters, uncalled bases, mean Phred below 15, or no exact constant-primer or identifier match. High-quality paired reads were merged using COPE v1.2.5, and each unique nucleotide sequence was defined as a clonotype. MiTCR v1.1 was used to align clonotypes to the IMGT TRBV, TRBD and TRBJ reference segments. Analysis was restricted to V-J combinations with a frequency above 0.0001, which covered 99.2% of repertoires. A TCS score was defined as the ratio between F50 (clonal expansion) and ExV (chaos), using BLOSUM62-based TCRdist between CDR3 peptides within each V-J. Welch's t-statistics and random forest reduced around 520 V-J features to roughly 13, which were used in a naive Bayes classifier (R e1071). TCRdb redid the processing of the public reads, applying fastp at Q25 and MiXCR, and retained in-frame beta chains. Rows are combined by CDR3 protein, so each entry shows the most common genes and DNA. Clone size and V and J calls follow TCRdb, not the original study. This sample gives around 420,000 distinct CDR3 sequences in total; roughly an eighth of them show up just once. Approximately 5.3% of the sample belongs to the ten largest clones.

Stable Graves' hyperthyroidism was defined as no progression to ophthalmopathy during 18 months of follow-up. Hyperthyroidism patients were newly diagnosed, had a disease duration of under 2 months, and were aged 18 to 65 years. Any patient with an uncontrolled infection, another autoimmune disease, pregnancy or lactation was excluded. Diagnoses were established on the basis of clinical symptoms, serum thyroxine and TRAb, thyroid ultrasound, and orbital computed tomography. PBMCs were separated from 10 ml of fresh peripheral blood using Ficoll-Paque density gradient centrifugation. Total RNA was extracted with Trizol reagent, and quality was checked on an Agilent 2100 Bioanalyzer. The CDR3 numbers 13 residues from cysteine through phenylalanine. Only the CDR3 DNA stays, 39 bases, in frame from base 1. The V and J ends are trimmed by 0 bases and 6 bases, leaving 9 bases between them. CDR1 and CDR2, per the germline V gene, are SGDLS and YYNGEE.

This sample was taken from a study of T cells in Graves' hyperthyroidism and ophthalmopathy (dated by TCRdb to about 2019). Context from the whole study: Peripheral blood samples were taken at the time of initial diagnosis, prior to any treatment. Following sampling, methimazole starting at 30 mg daily was given to hyperthyroidism patients, and high-dose intravenous methylprednisolone was given to ophthalmopathy patients. According to the paper, TCR Vbeta CDR3 sequencing was carried out on over 130 peripheral blood samples, which came from under 50 ophthalmopathy, approximately 78 hyperthyroidism and approximately 17 progressor patients. The 100 discovery patients were randomly split 7:3 into training and test sets. A discovery cohort of about a hundred patients, 43 with Graves' ophthalmopathy and about 58 with stable Graves' hyperthyroidism, was used to find distinguishing TCR V-J signatures. An independent validation cohort of around 19 hyperthyroidism patients and about 16 patients who later progressed to ophthalmopathy tested prospective prediction of ophthalmopathy. Thyroid tissue and blood T-cell repertoires from roughly six Graves' hyperthyroidism patients were also compared in the study. Broader findings and caveats from the paper: During validation, the model predicted progression to ophthalmopathy a median of approximately six months ahead of onset, with just under 71% sensitivity and roughly 72% specificity. A 13 V-J signature model separated ophthalmopathy from stable hyperthyroidism, with about 90% sensitivity and about 81% specificity in cross-validation and 80%/75% in testing. Blood samples also contained most of the expanded thyroid clonotypes (frequency above 0.001), which suggests that blood repertoires may reflect thyroid immune responses. Sample size was not statistically predetermined, and blinding of investigators to group allocation was not performed.

The chain is assembled from TRBV9 and TRBJ1-1, with a weak D call of TRBD1 (5 bases match). Material: blood. The clonotype originates from a woman younger than 35 with Graves' hyperthyroidism. The CDR3 has the sequence CASSVESGAEAFF. The DNA is as follows: TGTGCCAGCAGCGTAGAGTCGGGGGCTGAAGCTTTCTTT.